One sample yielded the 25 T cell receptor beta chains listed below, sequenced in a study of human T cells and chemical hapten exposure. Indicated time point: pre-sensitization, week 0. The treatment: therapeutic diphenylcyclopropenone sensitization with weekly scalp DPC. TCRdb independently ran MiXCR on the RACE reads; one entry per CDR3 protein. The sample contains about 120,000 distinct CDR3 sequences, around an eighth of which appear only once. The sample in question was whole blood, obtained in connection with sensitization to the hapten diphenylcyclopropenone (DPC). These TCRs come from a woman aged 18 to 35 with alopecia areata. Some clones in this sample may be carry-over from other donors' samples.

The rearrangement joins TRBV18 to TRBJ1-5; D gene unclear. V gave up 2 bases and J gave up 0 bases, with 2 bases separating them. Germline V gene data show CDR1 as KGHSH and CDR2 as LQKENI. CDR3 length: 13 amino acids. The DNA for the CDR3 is TGTGCCAGCTCACCAACTAGCAATCAGCCCCAGCATTTT. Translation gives CASSPTSNQPQHF.

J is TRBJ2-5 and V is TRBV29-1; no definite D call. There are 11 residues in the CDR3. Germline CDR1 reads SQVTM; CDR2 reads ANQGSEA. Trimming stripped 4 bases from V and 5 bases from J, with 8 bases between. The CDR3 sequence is CSVALVETQYF. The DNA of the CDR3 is TGCAGCGTTGCCCTTGTGGAGACCCAGTACTTC.

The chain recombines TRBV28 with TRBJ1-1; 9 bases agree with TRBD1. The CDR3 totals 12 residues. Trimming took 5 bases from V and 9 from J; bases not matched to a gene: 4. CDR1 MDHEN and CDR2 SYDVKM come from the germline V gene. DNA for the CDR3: TGTGCCAGCAGTCTGGGGACAGGGAAAGCTTTCTTT. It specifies CASSLGTGKAFF.

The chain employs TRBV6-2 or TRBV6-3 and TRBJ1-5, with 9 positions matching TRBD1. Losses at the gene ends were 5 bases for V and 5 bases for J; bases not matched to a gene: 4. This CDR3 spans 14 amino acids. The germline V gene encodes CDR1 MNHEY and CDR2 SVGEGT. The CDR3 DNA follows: TGTGCCAGCAGTAACAGGGGGCCCGATCAGCCCCAGCATTTT. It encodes CASSNRGPDQPQHF.

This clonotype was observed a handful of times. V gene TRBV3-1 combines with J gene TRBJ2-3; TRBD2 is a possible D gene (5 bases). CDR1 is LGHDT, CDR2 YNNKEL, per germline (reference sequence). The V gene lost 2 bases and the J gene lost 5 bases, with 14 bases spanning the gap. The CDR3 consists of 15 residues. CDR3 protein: CASSQPVTRGDTQYF. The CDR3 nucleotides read TGTGCCAGCAGCCAACCCGTTACCCGGGGAGATACGCAGTATTTT.

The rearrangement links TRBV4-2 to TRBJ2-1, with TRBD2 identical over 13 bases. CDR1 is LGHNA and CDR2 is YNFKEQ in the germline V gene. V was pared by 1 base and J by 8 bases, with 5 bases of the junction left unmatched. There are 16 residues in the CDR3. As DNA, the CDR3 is TGTGCCAGCAGCCAAGCCGGGACTAGCGGGGCCTATGAGCAGTTCTTC. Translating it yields CASSQAGTSGAYEQFF.

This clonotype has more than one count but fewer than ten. In DNA form, the CDR3 reads TGTGCCAGCAGAAAAACCGGGACCAGAAGCTCCTACAATGAGCAGTTCTTC. Encoded protein: CASRKTGTRSSYNEQFF. The chain has TRBV6-2 or TRBV6-3 and TRBJ2-1, with D perhaps given as TRBD1 or TRBD2 (5 bases each). The CDR3 contains 17 residues. The V end was cut by 6 bases, the J end by 0 bases, with 18 bases between. Germline V gives CDR1 MNHEY, CDR2 SVGEGT.

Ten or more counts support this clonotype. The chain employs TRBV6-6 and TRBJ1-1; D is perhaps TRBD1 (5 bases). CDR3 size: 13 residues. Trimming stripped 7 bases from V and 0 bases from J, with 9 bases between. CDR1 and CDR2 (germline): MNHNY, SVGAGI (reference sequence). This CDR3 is CASMGDLNTEAFF. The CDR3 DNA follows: TGTGCCAGCATGGGGGATCTGAACACTGAAGCTTTCTTT.

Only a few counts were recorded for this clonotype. The CDR3 protein is CASSTLKHRLSMNTEAFF. CDR3 in DNA: TGTGCCAGCAGCACCCTCAAACATCGGCTCAGTATGAACACTGAAGCTTTCTTT. The chain employs TRBV21-1 and TRBJ1-1. TRBV21-1 is a listed pseudogene. The CDR3 runs to 18 residues.

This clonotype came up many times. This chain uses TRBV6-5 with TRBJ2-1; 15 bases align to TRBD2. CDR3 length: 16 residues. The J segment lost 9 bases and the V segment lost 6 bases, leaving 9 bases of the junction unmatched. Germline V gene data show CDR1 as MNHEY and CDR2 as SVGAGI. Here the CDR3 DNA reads TGTGCCAGCAGCAGGACTAGCGGGGGGGTTCCTGTTGAGCAGTTCTTC. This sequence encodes CASSRTSGGVPVEQFF.

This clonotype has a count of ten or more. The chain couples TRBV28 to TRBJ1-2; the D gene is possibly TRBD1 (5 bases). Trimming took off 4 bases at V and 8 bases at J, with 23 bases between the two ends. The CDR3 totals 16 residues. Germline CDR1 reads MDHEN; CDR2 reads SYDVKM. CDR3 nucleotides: TGTGCCAGCAGTTCGAACCACCGTGGGACGGCCTGGGGCTACACCTTC. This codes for CASSSNHRGTAWGYTF.

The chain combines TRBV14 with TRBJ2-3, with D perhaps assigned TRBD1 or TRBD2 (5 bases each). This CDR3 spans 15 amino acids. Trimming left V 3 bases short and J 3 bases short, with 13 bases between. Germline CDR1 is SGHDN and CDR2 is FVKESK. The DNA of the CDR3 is TGTGCCAGCAGCCAGGCAGGGAGTAGGACAGATACGCAGTATTTT. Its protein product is CASSQAGSRTDTQYF.

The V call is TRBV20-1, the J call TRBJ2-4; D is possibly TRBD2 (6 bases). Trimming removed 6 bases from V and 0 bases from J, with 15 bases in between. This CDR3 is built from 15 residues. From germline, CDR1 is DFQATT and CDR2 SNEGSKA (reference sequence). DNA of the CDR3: TGCAGTGCAAAGACTAGTCTGAGAGCCAAAAACATTCAGTACTTC. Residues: CSAKTSLRAKNIQYF.

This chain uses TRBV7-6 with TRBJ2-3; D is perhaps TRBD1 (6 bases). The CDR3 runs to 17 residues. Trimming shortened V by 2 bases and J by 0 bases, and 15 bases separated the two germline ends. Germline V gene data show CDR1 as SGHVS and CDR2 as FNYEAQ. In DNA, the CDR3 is TGTGCCAGCAGCTTAAGCTCGGCAGGGGTTAGCACAGATACGCAGTATTTT. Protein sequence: CASSLSSAGVSTDTQYF.

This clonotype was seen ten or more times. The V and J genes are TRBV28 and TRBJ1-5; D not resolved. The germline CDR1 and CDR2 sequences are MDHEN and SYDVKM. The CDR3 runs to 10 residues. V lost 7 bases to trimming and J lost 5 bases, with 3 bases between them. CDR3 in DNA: TGTGCCAGCAATGATCAGCCCCAGCATTTT. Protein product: CASNDQPQHF.

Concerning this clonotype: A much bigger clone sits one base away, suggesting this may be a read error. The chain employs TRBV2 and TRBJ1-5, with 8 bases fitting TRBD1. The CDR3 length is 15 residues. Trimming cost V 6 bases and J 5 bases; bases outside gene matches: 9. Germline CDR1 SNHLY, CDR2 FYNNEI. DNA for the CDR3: TGTGCCAGCAGCCCCACCGGGACAGGATATCAGCCCCAGCATTTT. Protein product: CASSPTGTGYQPQHF.

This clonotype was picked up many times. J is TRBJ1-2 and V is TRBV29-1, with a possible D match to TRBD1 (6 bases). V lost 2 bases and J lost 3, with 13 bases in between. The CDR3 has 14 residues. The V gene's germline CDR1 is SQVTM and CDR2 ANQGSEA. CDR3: CSVEPQGADYGYTF. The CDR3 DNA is TGCAGCGTTGAACCACAGGGCGCGGACTATGGCTACACCTTC.

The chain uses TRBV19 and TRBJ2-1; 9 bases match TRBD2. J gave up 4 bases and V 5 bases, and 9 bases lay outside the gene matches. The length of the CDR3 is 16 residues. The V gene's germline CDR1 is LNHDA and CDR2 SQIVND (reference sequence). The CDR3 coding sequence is TGTGCCAGTAGTCTCCTAGCGGGGTCCACGTACAATGAGCAGTTCTTC. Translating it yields CASSLLAGSTYNEQFF.

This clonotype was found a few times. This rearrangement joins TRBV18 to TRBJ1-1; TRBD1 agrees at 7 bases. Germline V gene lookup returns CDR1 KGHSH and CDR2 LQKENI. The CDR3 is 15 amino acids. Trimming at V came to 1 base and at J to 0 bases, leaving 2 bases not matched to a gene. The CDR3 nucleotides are TGTGCCAGCTCACCACTGGGGACAGTGAACACTGAAGCTTTCTTT. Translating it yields CASSPLGTVNTEAFF.

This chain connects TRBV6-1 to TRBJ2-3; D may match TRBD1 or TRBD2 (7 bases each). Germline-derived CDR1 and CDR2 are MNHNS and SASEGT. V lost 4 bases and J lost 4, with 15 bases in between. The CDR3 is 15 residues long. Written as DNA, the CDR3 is TGTGCCAGCAGTGGCAGGGGGGGCGGGGCAGATACGCAGTATTTT. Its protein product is CASSGRGGGADTQYF.

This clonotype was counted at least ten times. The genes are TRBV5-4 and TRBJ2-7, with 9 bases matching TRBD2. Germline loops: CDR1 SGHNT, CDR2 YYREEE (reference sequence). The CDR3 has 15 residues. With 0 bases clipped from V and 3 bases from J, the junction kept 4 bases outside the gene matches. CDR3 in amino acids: CASSLGLAGSYEQYF. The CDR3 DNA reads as TGTGCCAGCAGCTTGGGCCTAGCGGGGAGCTACGAGCAGTACTTC.

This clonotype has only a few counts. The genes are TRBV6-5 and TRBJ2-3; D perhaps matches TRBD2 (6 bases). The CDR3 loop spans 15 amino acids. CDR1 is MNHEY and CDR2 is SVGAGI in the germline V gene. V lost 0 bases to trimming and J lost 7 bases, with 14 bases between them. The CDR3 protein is CASSYSRAGPNTQYF. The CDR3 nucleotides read TGTGCCAGCAGTTACTCGAGGGCGGGGCCCAATACGCAGTATTTT.

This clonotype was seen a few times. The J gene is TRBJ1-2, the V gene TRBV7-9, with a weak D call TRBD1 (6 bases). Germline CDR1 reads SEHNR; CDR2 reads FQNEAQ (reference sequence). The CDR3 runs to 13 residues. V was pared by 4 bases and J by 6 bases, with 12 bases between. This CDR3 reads CASSSLWGHGYTF. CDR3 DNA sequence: TGTGCCAGCAGCTCTTTATGGGGGCATGGCTACACCTTC. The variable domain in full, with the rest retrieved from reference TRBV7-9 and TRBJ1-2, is DTGVSQNPRHKITKRGQNVTFRCDPISEHNRLYWYRQTLGQGPEFLTYFQNEAQLEKSRLLSDRFSAERPKGSFSTLEIQRTEQGDSAMYLCASSSLWGHGYTFGSGTRLTVV.

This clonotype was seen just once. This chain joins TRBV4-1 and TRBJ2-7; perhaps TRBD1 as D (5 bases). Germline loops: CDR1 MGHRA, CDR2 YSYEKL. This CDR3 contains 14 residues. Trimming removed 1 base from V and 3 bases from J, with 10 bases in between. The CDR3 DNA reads TGCGCCAGCAGCCAAGGGCAGGGATACTACGAGCAGTACTTC. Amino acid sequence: CASSQGQGYYEQYF.

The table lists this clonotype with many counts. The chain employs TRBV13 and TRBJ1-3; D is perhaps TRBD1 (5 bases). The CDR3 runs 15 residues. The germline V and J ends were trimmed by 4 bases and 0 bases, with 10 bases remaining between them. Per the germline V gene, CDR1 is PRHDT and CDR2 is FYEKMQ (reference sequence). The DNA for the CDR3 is TGTGCCAGCAGCTACCGACAGTTCTCTGGAAACACCATATATTTT. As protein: CASSYRQFSGNTIYF.